This T cell receptor beta chain was recovered during a study of blood T cell repertoires in COVID-19. Study as a whole: Researchers got acute and convalescent COVID-19 samples from the United States, Italy and Spain. The cDNA or gDNA used as material had been derived from T cells, B-cell-depleted T cells, or PBMCs.

The CDR3 runs 13 residues. The V and J ends lost 11 bases and 1 base, in that order; junction bases with no gene match: 5. Per germline, CDR1 SNHLY and CDR2 FYNNEI. Sequenced by immunoSEQ multiplex PCR; TCRdb stores in-frame clones only, minus some. The sample has about 440,000 clones, about 91% seen once; the top ten hold 10% to 15%. This chain uses TRBV2 with TRBJ2-7, with 10 bases lining up with TRBD1. This receptor was identified in a woman in her forties or fifties with COVID-19, enrolled during active disease. The sample comprised peripheral blood. CDR3: CACRTGGSYEQYF. As DNA, the CDR3 is TGTGCCTGCCGGACAGGGGGGTCCTACGAGCAGTACTTC.